This T cell receptor beta chain appears in the sequencing data of a study of graft-versus-host responses after intestinal transplantation. Clones were sequenced by immunoSEQ multiplex PCR, and TCRdb holds only the in-frame ones, with some missing. The sample holds more than 80,000 clones; about 89% are singletons and the top ten take 0.34%. There are 14 residues in the CDR3. V was shortened by 0 bases and J by 5 bases, with 11 bases between the two germline ends. Germline assignment: CDR1 SGDLS and CDR2 YYNGEE. As for this clone: The target antigen is unknown.

The chain recombines TRBV9 with TRBJ1-2, with D hard to call. The source is a human donor who received an intestinal transplant. The starting material was unstimulated CD4+ T cells sorted from spleen or lymph node cells, obtained before intestinal transplant. Written as DNA, the CDR3 is TGTGCCAGCAGCGTAGACTCTACCCCATATGGCTACACCTTC. Amino acids: CASSVDSTPYGYTF.